This T cell receptor beta chain was profiled in a study of shared clonotypes between healthy human individuals. Points from the study as a whole: Naive CD4 clonotypes were shared across several donors at about 5.2%.

Around 32,000 T cell genomes, or about 0.2 ug DNA, went into the sorted-subset replicate PCRs. TCRdb keeps only in-frame clones here, not all; method: immunoSEQ multiplex PCR. Here the sample spans roughly 1,600,000 clones, 98% being singletons. Turning to this clone: The antigen remains undetermined.

The receptor's source is a man aged 25-45 years in good health. Sequencing was performed on naive CD4+ T cells sorted from blood. Subset denoted: CD45RA+ positively selected.

The CDR3 protein is CASSLEALSYNEQFF. For the CDR3, the DNA is TGTGCCAGCAGCTTGGAGGCCCTCTCCTACAATGAGCAGTTCTTC. The chain links TRBV7-6 to TRBJ2-1; possibly TRBD2 for D (5 bases). CDR3 length: 15 amino acids. V lost 3 bases and J 0 bases, leaving 9 bases between the germline ends. Germline V gene lookup returns CDR1 SGHVS and CDR2 FNYEAQ.